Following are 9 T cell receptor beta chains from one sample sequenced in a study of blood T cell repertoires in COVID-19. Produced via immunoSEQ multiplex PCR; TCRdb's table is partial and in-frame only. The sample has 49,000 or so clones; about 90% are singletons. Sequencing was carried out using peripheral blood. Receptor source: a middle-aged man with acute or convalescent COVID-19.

CDR3 sequence: CASSIQGNTGELFF. The CDR3 DNA is TGTGCCAGTAGTATACAGGGGAACACCGGGGAGCTGTTTTTT. V is TRBV19 and J is TRBJ2-2, with a possible D match to TRBD1 (5 bases). CDR1 is LNHDA and CDR2 is SQIVND in the germline V gene (reference sequence). Between the trimmed V and J ends, which lost 2 bases and 1 base, there was a span of 5 bases. This CDR3 has 14 residues.

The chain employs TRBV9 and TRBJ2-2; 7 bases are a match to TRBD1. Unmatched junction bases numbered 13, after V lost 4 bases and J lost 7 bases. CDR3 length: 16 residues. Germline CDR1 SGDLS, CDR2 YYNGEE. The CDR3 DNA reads TGTGCCAGCAGCAAATCAGGGGGAGCCCCGGGCGGGGAGCTGTTTTTT. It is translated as CASSKSGGAPGGELFF.

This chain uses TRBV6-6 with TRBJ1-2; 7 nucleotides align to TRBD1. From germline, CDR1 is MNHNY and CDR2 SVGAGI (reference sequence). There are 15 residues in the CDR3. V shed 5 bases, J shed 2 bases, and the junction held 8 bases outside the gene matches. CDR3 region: CASSILGQSNYGYTF. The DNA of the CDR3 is TGTGCCAGCAGTATTCTGGGACAGTCGAACTATGGCTACACCTTC.

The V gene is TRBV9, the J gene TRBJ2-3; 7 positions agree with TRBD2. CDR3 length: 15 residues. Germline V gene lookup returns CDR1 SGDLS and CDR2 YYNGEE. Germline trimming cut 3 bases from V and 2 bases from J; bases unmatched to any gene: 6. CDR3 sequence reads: CASSGVAGVTDTQYF. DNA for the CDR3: TGTGCCAGCAGCGGAGTAGCGGGCGTCACAGATACGCAGTATTTT.

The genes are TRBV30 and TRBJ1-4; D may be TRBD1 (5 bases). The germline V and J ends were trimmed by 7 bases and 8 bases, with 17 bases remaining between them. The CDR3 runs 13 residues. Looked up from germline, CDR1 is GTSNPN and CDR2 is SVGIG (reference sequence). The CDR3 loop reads CASMTVKGEKLFF. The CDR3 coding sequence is TGTGCCTCGATGACAGTCAAGGGCGAAAAACTGTTTTTT.

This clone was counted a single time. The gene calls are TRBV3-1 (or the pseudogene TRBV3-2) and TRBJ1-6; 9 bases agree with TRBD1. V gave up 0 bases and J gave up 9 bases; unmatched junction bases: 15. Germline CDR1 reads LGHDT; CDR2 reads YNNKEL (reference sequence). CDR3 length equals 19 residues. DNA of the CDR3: TGTGCCAGCAGCCAAGATCACGGGCTAGGGACAGGGTTCACTTCACCCCTCCACTTT. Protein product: CASSQDHGLGTGFTSPLHF.

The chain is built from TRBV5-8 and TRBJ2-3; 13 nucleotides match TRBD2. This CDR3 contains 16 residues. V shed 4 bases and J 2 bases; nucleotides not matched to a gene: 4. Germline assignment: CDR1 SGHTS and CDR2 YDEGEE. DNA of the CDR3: TGTGCCAGCAGCCCGGGACTAGCGGGGAACACAGATACGCAGTATTTT. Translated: CASSPGLAGNTDTQYF.

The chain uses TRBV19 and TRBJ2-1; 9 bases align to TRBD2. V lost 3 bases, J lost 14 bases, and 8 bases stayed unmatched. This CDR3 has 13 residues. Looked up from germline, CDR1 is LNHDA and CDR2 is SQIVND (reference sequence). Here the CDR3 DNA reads TGTGCCAGTAGTATTAGTCTAGCGGGGACTGAGTTCTTC. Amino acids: CASSISLAGTEFF.

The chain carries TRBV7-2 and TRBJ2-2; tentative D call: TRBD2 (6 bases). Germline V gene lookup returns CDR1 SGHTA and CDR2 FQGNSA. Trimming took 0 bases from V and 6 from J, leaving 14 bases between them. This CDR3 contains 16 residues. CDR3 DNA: TGTGCCAGCAGCTTAGCGACTAGTTCGGGATCCGGGGAGCTGTTTTTT. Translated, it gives CASSLATSSGSGELFF.